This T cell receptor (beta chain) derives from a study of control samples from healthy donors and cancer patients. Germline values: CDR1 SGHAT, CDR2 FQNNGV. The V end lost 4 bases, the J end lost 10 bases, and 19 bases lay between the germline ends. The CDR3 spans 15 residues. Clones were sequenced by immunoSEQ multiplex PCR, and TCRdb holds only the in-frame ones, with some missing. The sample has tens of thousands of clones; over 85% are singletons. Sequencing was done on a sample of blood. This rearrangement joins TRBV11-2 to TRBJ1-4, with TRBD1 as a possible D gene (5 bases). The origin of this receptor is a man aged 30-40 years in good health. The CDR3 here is CASSSPRSGLGKLFF. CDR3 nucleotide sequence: TGTGCCAGCAGCTCCCCACGTTCAGGGTTGGGAAAACTGTTTTTT.